These 27 T cell receptor beta chains were sequenced from one sample in a study of blood T cells in healthy people across ages. Together with a sample-barcoded 5' primer, a J-beta primer mix was included in a second PCR lasting about 6 to 11 cycles. TCRdb re-called the 5' RACE reads with MiXCR, one entry per CDR3 protein. The sample includes about 2 million distinct CDR3 sequences, 49% of them seen just once. Sequencing was done on a sample of blood. The source of these receptors is a woman in her forties in good health.

The V call is TRBV6-5, the J call TRBJ1-5; tentatively, D is TRBD1 (6 bases). Trimming left V 6 bases short and J 4 bases short, with 16 bases between. The CDR3 loop spans 15 amino acids. Germline lookup yields CDR1 MNHEY and CDR2 SVGAGI. CDR3: CASRIDRTGNQPQHF. The CDR3 DNA reads TGTGCCAGCAGGATCGACAGGACGGGTAATCAGCCCCAGCATTTT.

This clonotype has only a few counts. V gene TRBV7-2 combines with J gene TRBJ2-7; D remains unclear. Germline CDR1 SGHTA, CDR2 FQGNSA. Trimming stripped 8 bases from V and 3 bases from J, with 11 bases between. The CDR3 length is 12 residues. The CDR3 sequence is CASSRVYYEQYF. The CDR3 nucleotides are TGTGCCAGCTCCCGAGTGTACTACGAGCAGTACTTC.

The rearrangement links TRBV6-5 to TRBJ2-5; tentatively, D is TRBD1 (5 bases). The CDR3 has 13 residues. Per germline, CDR1 MNHEY and CDR2 SVGAGI. The V gene lost 6 bases and the J gene lost 4 bases, with 12 bases spanning the gap. CDR3 nucleotide sequence: TGTGCCAGCAGGAAGGACATAGGAGAGACCCAGTACTTC. Translated: CASRKDIGETQYF.

V gene TRBV21-1 combines with J gene TRBJ1-5. TRBV21-1 is classified as a pseudogene. The CDR3 contains 14 residues. CDR3 residues: CAGNGQAGNQPQHF. CDR3 in DNA: TGTGCCGGAAATGGGCAGGCGGGCAATCAGCCCCAGCATTTT.

This clonotype has just one count. The chain uses TRBV24-1 and TRBJ1-5, with D possibly being TRBD1 (6 bases). Per germline, CDR1 KGHDR and CDR2 SFDVKD. V shed 3 bases and J shed 5 bases, with 16 bases lying between them. This CDR3 contains 16 residues. The CDR3 here is CATSDHAGTLDQPQHF. CDR3 sequence (DNA): TGTGCCACCAGTGATCACGCCGGGACACTTGATCAGCCCCAGCATTTT.

This clonotype was found a few times. J is TRBJ2-5 and V is TRBV24-1; D might be TRBD1 (6 bases). Germline loops: CDR1 KGHDR, CDR2 SFDVKD. This CDR3 has 14 residues. V was cut by 4 bases and J by 5 bases, with 13 bases left in between. The CDR3 DNA is TGTGCCACCAGTGACGTAAAACAGGGCGAGACCCAGTACTTC. Amino acid sequence: CATSDVKQGETQYF.

This clonotype occurred a few times. The chain employs TRBV13 and TRBJ2-1; 7 bases match TRBD1. Losses at the gene ends were 5 bases for V and 4 bases for J; bases not matched to a gene: 11. Germline lookup yields CDR1 PRHDT and CDR2 FYEKMQ (reference sequence). CDR3 length equals 16 residues. The CDR3 DNA follows: TGTGCCAGCAGCGCTATAACCGACAGGGCATACAATGAGCAGTTCTTC. Translation: CASSAITDRAYNEQFF.

The CDR3 loop reads CASSPAGGGKIEKLFF. As DNA, the CDR3 is TGTGCCAGCAGTCCGGCCGGTGGGGGGAAAATCGAAAAACTGTTTTTT. The rearrangement links TRBV28 to TRBJ1-4, with D possibly matching TRBD1 (5 bases). This CDR3 has 16 amino acids. Germline V lookup: CDR1 MDHEN, CDR2 SYDVKM. Trimming took 5 bases from V and 8 from J, leaving 21 bases between them.

This clonotype was observed a handful of times. The V call is TRBV20-1, the J call TRBJ2-4, with 13 positions matching TRBD2. Germline CDR1 reads DFQATT; CDR2 reads SNEGSKA (reference sequence). The CDR3 is made up of 17 amino acids. V trimming: 3 bases; J trimming: 9 bases; junction bases outside the gene matches: 14. The CDR3 DNA reads as TGCAGTGCTAGTTCGAGACTAGCGGGGGGCCCTCCCTCCATTCAGTACTTC. This gives the protein CSASSRLAGGPPSIQYF.

The table lists this clonotype with a few counts. This sequence joins TRBV9 and TRBJ2-7; D is possibly TRBD1 (5 bases). The V and J ends lost 0 bases and 4 bases respectively, with 14 bases between them. Germline CDR1 and CDR2: SGDLS and YYNGEE. The CDR3 has 15 residues. CDR3 amino acids: CASSVGSGSGYEQYF. Written as DNA, the CDR3 is TGTGCCAGCAGCGTAGGATCAGGGTCGGGTTACGAGCAGTACTTC.

This clonotype has just a few counts. The V call is TRBV12-3 or TRBV12-4, the J call TRBJ1-5; D possibly corresponds to TRBD1 (5 bases). V was pared by 0 bases and J by 1 base, with 13 bases between. The length of the CDR3 is 17 residues. CDR3 sequence reads: CASSLALSQGSNQPQHF. In nucleotides, the CDR3 is TGTGCCAGCAGTTTAGCGCTAAGTCAGGGAAGCAATCAGCCCCAGCATTTT.

The V gene is TRBV6-5, the J gene TRBJ1-4; TRBD1 might be the D (5 bases). CDR1 and CDR2 from the germline V gene are MNHEY and SVGAGI. V was shortened by 2 bases and J by 8 bases, with 12 bases between the two germline ends. The CDR3 consists of 14 residues. This chain's CDR3 is CASSYTKRGEKLFF. The DNA for the CDR3 is TGTGCCAGCAGTTACACAAAGAGGGGCGAAAAACTGTTTTTT.

In regard to this clonotype: The junction departs from the called germline gene at one end, perhaps through a read error. V and J are TRBV13 and TRBJ2-4; 7 bases fit TRBD1. The J call is doubtful: the DNA matches TRBJ2-7 better. Per the germline V gene, CDR1 is PRHDT and CDR2 is FYEKMQ (reference sequence). The length of the CDR3 is 14 residues. In nucleotides, the CDR3 is TGTGCCAGCACCTTAGGGGACAGAGGCTACGAGCAGTACTTC. Its translation is CASTLGDRGYEQYF.

The V gene is TRBV9, the J gene TRBJ2-7, with D unclear. This CDR3 is built from 13 residues. CDR1 and CDR2 (germline): SGDLS, YYNGEE. Trimming left V 4 bases short and J 2 bases short, with 10 bases between. CDR3 bases: TGTGCCAGCAGCCCTCCGGCCACCTACGAGCAGTACTTC. Its protein is CASSPPATYEQYF. Supplemented by reference TRBV9 and TRBJ2-7, the full variable domain reads DSGVTQTPKHLITATGQRVTLRCSPRSGDLSVYWYQQSLDQGLQFLIQYYNGEERAKGNILERFSAQQFPDLHSELNLSSLELGDSALYFCASSPPATYEQYFGPGTRLTVT.

The rearrangement joins TRBV7-9 to TRBJ2-7; tentatively, D is TRBD1 or TRBD2 (5 bases each). The V gene's germline CDR1 is SEHNR and CDR2 FQNEAQ (reference sequence). CDR3 length: 17 residues. V gave up 5 bases and J gave up 2 bases, with 22 bases separating them. The CDR3 sequence: CASSLTNIRDGAYEQYF. The DNA of the CDR3 is TGTGCCAGCAGCCTTACTAACATAAGGGACGGAGCCTACGAGCAGTACTTC.

This rearrangement joins TRBV29-1 to TRBJ1-1, with 7 bases identical to TRBD1. The CDR3 has 13 residues. CDR1 is SQVTM and CDR2 is ANQGSEA in the germline V gene. After removal of 7 bases from V and 5 bases from J, the junction contained 10 bases not matched to a gene. CDR3 region: CSAGRSQGTEAFF. The CDR3 nucleotides read TGCAGCGCCGGCCGCTCACAGGGGACTGAAGCTTTCTTT. The whole variable domain, filled in from reference TRBV29-1 and TRBJ1-1, reads SAVISQKPSRDICQRGTSLTIQCQVDSQVTMMFWYRQQPGQSLTLIATANQGSEATYESGFVIDKFPISRPNLTFSTLTVSNMSPEDSSIYLCSAGRSQGTEAFFGQGTRLTVV.

The genes are TRBV20-1 and TRBJ1-5, with a tentative D call TRBD1 (5 bases). V was cut by 1 base and J by 3 bases, with 13 bases left in between. The CDR3 contains 15 residues. Germline lookup yields CDR1 DFQATT and CDR2 SNEGSKA (reference sequence). CDR3 bases: TGCAGTGCTAGAGCTGAACAGGAGTCCAATCAGCCCCAGCATTTT. This encodes CSARAEQESNQPQHF.

In this sample, this clonotype turned up a few times. V usage is TRBV11-2 and J usage is TRBJ2-7; TRBD1 matches at 9 bases. Germline lookup yields CDR1 SGHAT and CDR2 FQNNGV. The CDR3 sequence is 14 residues long. With V trimmed by 5 bases and J by 6 bases, 8 bases remained unmatched. The CDR3 protein is CASSPPGTGTEQYF. In DNA form, the CDR3 reads TGTGCCAGCAGCCCTCCTGGGACAGGGACCGAGCAGTACTTC. The variable domain in full, with the rest retrieved from reference TRBV11-2 and TRBJ2-7, is EAGVAQSPRYKIIEKRQSVAFWCNPISGHATLYWYQQILGQGPKLLIQFQNNGVVDDSQLPKDRFSAERLKGVDSTLKIQPAKLEDSAVYLCASSPPGTGTEQYFGPGTRLTVT.

This clonotype occurred many times. This sequence joins TRBV7-2 and TRBJ2-1, with D uncertain. The CDR3 is 12 amino acids. Trimming cost V 5 bases and J 8 bases, with 10 bases left between them. Germline assignment: CDR1 SGHTA and CDR2 FQGNSA. As DNA, the CDR3 is TGTGCCAGCAGCCTGGGTCGGGATGAGCAGTTCTTC. Encoded protein: CASSLGRDEQFF.

V and J are TRBV4-1 and TRBJ2-5; 12 bases fit TRBD2. The CDR3 has 15 amino acids. Trimming removed 5 bases from V and 4 bases from J; junction bases left unmatched: 5. Germline V gene sequence: CDR1 MGHRA, CDR2 YSYEKL. CDR3 loop: CASSRLAGELETQYF. The CDR3 nucleotides are TGCGCCAGCAGCAGACTAGCGGGGGAGTTAGAGACCCAGTACTTC.

This clonotype showed up just a few times. This chain uses TRBV5-1 with TRBJ2-1, with a tentative D call TRBD1 (5 bases). The CDR3 has 12 residues. The V end lost 3 bases, the J end lost 10 bases, and 11 bases lay between the germline ends. Germline loops: CDR1 SGHRS, CDR2 YFSETQ. The CDR3 region is CASSSTVKEQFF. The CDR3 DNA reads TGCGCCAGCAGCTCGACAGTGAAAGAGCAGTTCTTC.

This clonotype was seen more than once but under ten times. This chain joins TRBV7-9 and TRBJ2-1, with D possibly TRBD2 on 5 matching bases. The V end was cut by 5 bases, the J end by 1 base, with 18 bases between. Germline lookup yields CDR1 SEHNR and CDR2 FQNEAQ (reference sequence). CDR3 length: 17 amino acids. The chain's CDR3 is CASSHRRAVGSYNEQFF. CDR3 nucleotides: TGTGCCAGCAGCCATCGTCGAGCGGTGGGGTCCTACAATGAGCAGTTCTTC.

This clonotype was seen only a few times. Mismatch with germline at one junction end may stem from a read error. The chain combines TRBV2 with TRBJ2-1; TRBD1 might be the D (6 bases). The V gene's germline CDR1 is SNHLY and CDR2 FYNNEI. The CDR3 totals 12 residues. The CDR3 region is CASSEGGNEQFF. The DNA for the CDR3 is TGTGCCAGCAGCGAAGGGGGCAATGAGCAGTTCTTC.

This chain links TRBV4-2 with TRBJ2-7, with 8 bases aligning to TRBD1. The CDR3 runs to 17 residues. The germline V gene has CDR1 LGHNA and CDR2 YNFKEQ. Trimming at V came to 0 bases and at J to 4 bases, leaving 11 bases not matched to a gene. This CDR3 is CASSQERPGTGDYEQYF. For the CDR3, the DNA is TGTGCCAGCAGCCAAGAGCGACCCGGGACAGGAGATTACGAGCAGTACTTC.

This sequence joins TRBV28 and TRBJ2-5, with 10 positions matching TRBD2. The CDR3 runs 13 residues. Germline-derived CDR1 and CDR2 are MDHEN and SYDVKM. Unmatched junction bases numbered 7, after V lost 6 bases and J lost 9 bases. The CDR3 DNA reads as TGTGCCAGCAGACTGACCGGACTAGCGGCCCAGTACTTC. Residues: CASRLTGLAAQYF.

The chain uses TRBV29-1 and TRBJ2-4; no definite D call. CDR1 is SQVTM and CDR2 is ANQGSEA in the germline V gene. Deletions cut 4 bases from V and 0 bases from J, with 16 bases between. CDR3 size: 16 residues. CDR3 nucleotides: TGCAGCGTTGCAGTCGGTCCCTCACTAGCCAAAAACATTCAGTACTTC. Translating it yields CSVAVGPSLAKNIQYF. Full variable domain (outside the CDR3, taken from reference TRBV29-1 and TRBJ2-4): SAVISQKPSRDICQRGTSLTIQCQVDSQVTMMFWYRQQPGQSLTLIATANQGSEATYESGFVIDKFPISRPNLTFSTLTVSNMSPEDSSIYLCSVAVGPSLAKNIQYFGAGTRLSVL.

This clonotype has just one count. A read error may explain this, as a much larger clone is one base away. V usage is TRBV7-3 and J usage is TRBJ2-5; 10 bases align to TRBD1. This CDR3 has 16 amino acids. Germline V gene data show CDR1 as SGHTA and CDR2 as FQGTGA. The CDR3 loop is CASNLRGQGTGETQYF. CDR3 nucleotide sequence: TGTGCCAGCAACTTACGGGGACAGGGGACGGGAGAGACCCAGTACTTC. The variable domain in full, completed from reference TRBV7-3 and TRBJ2-5, reads GAGVSQTPSNKVTEKGKYVELRCDPISGHTALYWYRQSLGQGPEFLIYFQGTGAADDSGLPNDRFFAVRPEGSVSTLKIQRTERGDSAVYLCASNLRGQGTGETQYFGPGTRLLVL.